Listed here are 4 T cell receptor beta chains from one sample, sequenced in a study of shared clonotypes between healthy human individuals. Only CD45RO-negative cells positively selected for CCR7 counted as naive CD8 cells, so terminally differentiated effector memory CD45RA+ cells were excluded. Libraries were prepared by immunoSEQ multiplex PCR; TCRdb keeps only in-frame clonotypes and omits some of them. The profile covers about 2,200,000 clones, with approximately 94% appearing a single time and around 1.7% taken by the ten largest. The sequenced material came from naive CD8+ T cells from PBMCs. These receptors were collected from a man aged 18 to 30 in good health. Some clones in this sample may be carry-over from other donors' samples.

CDR3 amino acids: CASSSSLGENYGYTF. The DNA of the CDR3 is TGTGCCAGCAGCTCGTCATTGGGGGAAAACTATGGCTACACCTTC. V gene TRBV7-9 combines with J gene TRBJ1-2; TRBD1 is a possible D gene (5 bases). The CDR3 is made up of 15 amino acids. The V gene's germline CDR1 is SEHNR and CDR2 FQNEAQ (reference sequence). Trimming removed 4 bases at V and 2 bases at J, with 14 bases between.

The chain is built from TRBV9 and TRBJ1-4; D possibly corresponds to TRBD1 (5 bases). Germline loops: CDR1 SGDLS, CDR2 YYNGEE. V was pared by 4 bases and J by 8 bases, with 15 bases between. There are 14 residues in the CDR3. CDR3 loop: CASSSGQGLEKLFF. CDR3 bases: TGTGCCAGCAGCTCCGGCCAGGGTTTAGAAAAACTGTTTTTT.

The rearrangement joins TRBV28 to TRBJ1-2, with 7 bases identical to TRBD1. The V segment lost 4 bases and the J segment 5 bases; nucleotides outside the gene matches: 13. The V gene's germline CDR1 is MDHEN and CDR2 SYDVKM. This CDR3 region has 16 residues. CDR3 residues: CASSSIKTGVRYGYTF. CDR3 sequence (DNA): TGTGCCAGCAGTTCCATAAAAACAGGGGTTCGGTATGGCTACACCTTC.

The J gene is TRBJ2-3, the V gene TRBV27; 8 nucleotides match TRBD2. Looked up from germline, CDR1 is MNHEY and CDR2 is SMNVEV (reference sequence). V shed 7 bases and J 4 bases; nucleotides not matched to a gene: 13. The CDR3 has 16 residues. Here the CDR3 reads CASNHPGLVGPDTQYF. CDR3 nucleotides: TGTGCCAGCAACCACCCGGGACTAGTTGGGCCAGATACGCAGTATTTT.